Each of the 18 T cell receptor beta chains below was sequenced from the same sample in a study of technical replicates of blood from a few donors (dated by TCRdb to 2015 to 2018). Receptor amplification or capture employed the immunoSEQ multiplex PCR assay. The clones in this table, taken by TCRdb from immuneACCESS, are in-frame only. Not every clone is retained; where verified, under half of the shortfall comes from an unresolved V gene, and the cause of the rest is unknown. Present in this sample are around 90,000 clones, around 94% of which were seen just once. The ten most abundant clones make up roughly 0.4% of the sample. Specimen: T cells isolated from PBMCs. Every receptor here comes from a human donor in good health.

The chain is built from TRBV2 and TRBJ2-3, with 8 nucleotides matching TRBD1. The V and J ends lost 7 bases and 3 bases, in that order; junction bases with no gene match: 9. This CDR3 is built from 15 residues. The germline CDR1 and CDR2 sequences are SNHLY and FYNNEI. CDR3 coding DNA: TGTGCCAGCAATACTATTGGACAGGGAACAGATACGCAGTATTTT. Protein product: CASNTIGQGTDTQYF. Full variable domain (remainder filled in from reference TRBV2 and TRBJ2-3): EPEVTQTPSHQVTQMGQEVILRCVPISNHLYFYWYRQILGQKVEFLVSFYNNEISEKSEIFDDQFSVERPDGSNFTLKIRSTKLEDSAMYFCASNTIGQGTDTQYFGPGTRLTVL.

The CDR3: CASRAGGPVGELFF. The CDR3 DNA follows: TGTGCCAGCAGAGCGGGGGGGCCGGTCGGGGAGCTGTTTTTT. The V gene is TRBV6-1, the J gene TRBJ2-2; 10 positions match TRBD2. The CDR3 is 14 amino acids. Germline-derived CDR1 and CDR2 are MNHNS and SASEGT. Trimming at V came to 6 bases and at J to 7 bases, leaving 5 bases not matched to a gene.

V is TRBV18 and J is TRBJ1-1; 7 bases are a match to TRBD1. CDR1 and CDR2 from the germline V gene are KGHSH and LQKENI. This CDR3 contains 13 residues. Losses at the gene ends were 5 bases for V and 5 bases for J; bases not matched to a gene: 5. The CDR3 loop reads CASSIPGGTEAFF. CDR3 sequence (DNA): TGTGCCAGCTCAATTCCAGGGGGAACTGAAGCTTTCTTT.

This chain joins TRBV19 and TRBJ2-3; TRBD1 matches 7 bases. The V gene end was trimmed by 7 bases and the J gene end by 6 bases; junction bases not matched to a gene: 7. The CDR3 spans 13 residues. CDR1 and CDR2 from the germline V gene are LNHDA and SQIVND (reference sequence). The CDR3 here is CASTTGNLDTQYF. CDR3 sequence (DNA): TGTGCCAGTACGACAGGGAACCTCGATACGCAGTATTTT.

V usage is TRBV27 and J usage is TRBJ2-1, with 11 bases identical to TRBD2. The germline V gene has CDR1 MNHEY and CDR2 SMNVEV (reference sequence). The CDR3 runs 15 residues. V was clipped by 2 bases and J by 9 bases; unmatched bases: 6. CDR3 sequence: CASSLGLAGGGEQFF. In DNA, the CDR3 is TGTGCCAGCAGTTTAGGGCTAGCGGGAGGCGGTGAGCAGTTCTTC.

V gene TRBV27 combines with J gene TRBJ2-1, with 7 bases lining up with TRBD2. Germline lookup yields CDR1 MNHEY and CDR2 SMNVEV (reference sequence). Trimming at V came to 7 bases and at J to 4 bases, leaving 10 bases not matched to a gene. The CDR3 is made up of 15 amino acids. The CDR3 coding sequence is TGTGCCAGCAATTACTACGGGACTACTTACAATGAGCAGTTCTTC. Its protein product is CASNYYGTTYNEQFF.

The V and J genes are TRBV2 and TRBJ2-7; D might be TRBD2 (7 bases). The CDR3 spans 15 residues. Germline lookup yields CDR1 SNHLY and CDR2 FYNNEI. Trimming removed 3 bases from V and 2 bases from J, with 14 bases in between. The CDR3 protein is CASSEGRGRAYEQYF. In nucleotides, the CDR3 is TGTGCCAGCAGTGAGGGGAGGGGGAGGGCCTACGAGCAGTACTTC.

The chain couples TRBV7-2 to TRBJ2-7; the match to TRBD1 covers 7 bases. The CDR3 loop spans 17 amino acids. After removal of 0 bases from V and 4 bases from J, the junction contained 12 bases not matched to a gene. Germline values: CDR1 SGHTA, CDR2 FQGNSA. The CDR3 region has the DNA TGTGCCAGCAGCTTAGCGAAGCGTGACAGGGTAAATTACGAGCAGTACTTC. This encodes CASSLAKRDRVNYEQYF.

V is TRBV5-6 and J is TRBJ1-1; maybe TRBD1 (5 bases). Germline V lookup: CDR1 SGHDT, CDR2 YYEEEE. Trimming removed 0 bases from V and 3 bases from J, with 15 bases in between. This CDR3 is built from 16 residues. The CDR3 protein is CASSLALEGRDTEAFF. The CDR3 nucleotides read TGTGCCAGCAGCTTGGCCTTGGAGGGGCGGGACACTGAAGCTTTCTTT. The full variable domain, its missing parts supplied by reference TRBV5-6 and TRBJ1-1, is DAGVTQSPTHLIKTRGQQVTLRCSPKSGHDTVSWYQQALGQGPQFIFQYYEEEERQRGNFPDRFSGHQFPNYSSELNVNALLLGDSALYLCASSLALEGRDTEAFFGQGTRLTVV.

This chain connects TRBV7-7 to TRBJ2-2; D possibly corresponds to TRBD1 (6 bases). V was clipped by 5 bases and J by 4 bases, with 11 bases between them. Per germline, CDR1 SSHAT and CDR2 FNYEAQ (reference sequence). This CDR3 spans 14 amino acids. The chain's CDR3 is CASSKGDITGELFF. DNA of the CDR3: TGTGCCAGCAGCAAAGGGGACATCACCGGGGAGCTGTTTTTT.

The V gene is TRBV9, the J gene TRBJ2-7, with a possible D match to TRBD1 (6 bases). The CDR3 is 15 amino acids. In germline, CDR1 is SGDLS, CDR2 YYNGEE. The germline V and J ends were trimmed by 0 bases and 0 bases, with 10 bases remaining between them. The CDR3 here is CASSVEGGYSYEQYF. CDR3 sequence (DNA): TGTGCCAGCAGCGTAGAAGGGGGATACTCCTACGAGCAGTACTTC.

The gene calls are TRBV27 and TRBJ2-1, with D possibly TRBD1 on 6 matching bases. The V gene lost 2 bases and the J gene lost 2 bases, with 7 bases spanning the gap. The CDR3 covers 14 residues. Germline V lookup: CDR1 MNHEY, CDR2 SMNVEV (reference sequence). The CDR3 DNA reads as TGTGCCAGCAGTTTAGAGGGGGCCTACAATGAGCAGTTCTTC. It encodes CASSLEGAYNEQFF.

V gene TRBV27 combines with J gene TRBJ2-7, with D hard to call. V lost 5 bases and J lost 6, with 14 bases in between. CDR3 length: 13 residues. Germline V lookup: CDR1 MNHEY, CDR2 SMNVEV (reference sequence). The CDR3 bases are TGTGCCAGCAGTCCCTCCGGAGACCTCGAGCAGTACTTC. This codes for CASSPSGDLEQYF.

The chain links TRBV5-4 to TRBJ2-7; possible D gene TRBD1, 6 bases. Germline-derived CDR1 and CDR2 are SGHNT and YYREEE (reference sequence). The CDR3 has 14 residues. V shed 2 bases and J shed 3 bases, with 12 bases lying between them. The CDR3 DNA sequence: TGTGCCAGCAGCTTTCACACAGGGAGCTACGAGCAGTACTTC. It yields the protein CASSFHTGSYEQYF.

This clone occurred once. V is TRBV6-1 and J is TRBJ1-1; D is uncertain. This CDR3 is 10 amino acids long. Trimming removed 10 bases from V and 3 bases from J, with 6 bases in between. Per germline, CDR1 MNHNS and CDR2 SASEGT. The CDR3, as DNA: TGTGCCATCCTTTACACTGAAGCTTTCTTT. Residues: CAILYTEAFF.

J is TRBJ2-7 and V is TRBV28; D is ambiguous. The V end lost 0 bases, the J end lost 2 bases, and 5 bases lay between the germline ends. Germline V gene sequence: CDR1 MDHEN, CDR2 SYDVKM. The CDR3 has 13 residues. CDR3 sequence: CASSLWQTYEQYF. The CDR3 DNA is TGTGCCAGCAGTTTATGGCAGACCTACGAGCAGTACTTC.

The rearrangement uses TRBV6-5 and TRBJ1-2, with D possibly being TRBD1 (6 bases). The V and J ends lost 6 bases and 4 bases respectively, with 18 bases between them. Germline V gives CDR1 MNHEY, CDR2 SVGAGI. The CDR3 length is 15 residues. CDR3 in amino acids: CASRLGQRPVYGYTF. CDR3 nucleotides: TGTGCCAGCAGACTGGGACAAAGACCGGTCTATGGCTACACCTTC.

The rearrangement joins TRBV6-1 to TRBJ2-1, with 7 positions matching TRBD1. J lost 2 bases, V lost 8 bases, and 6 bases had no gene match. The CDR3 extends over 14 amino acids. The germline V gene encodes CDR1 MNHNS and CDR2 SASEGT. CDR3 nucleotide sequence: TGTGCCAGCTACCCCGGGACAGCCTACAATGAGCAGTTCTTC. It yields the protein CASYPGTAYNEQFF.